The entry below gives a single T cell receptor (beta chain) sequence along with its context. This entry belongs to a study of T cell responses to AZD1222 COVID-19 vaccine. The table came from immunoSEQ multiplex PCR; TCRdb's copy has only in-frame clones and leaves some out. Its table lists over 130,000 clones. The CDR3 is 15 residues long. V was clipped by 2 bases and J by 7 bases, with 17 bases between them. The germline V gene encodes CDR1 KGHSY and CDR2 FQNENV. Material: peripheral blood. This clonotype was sampled from an adult in good health. This chain links TRBV16 with TRBJ1-1; possibly TRBD1 for D (5 bases). CDR3 protein: CASSQPKAGGGEAFF. CDR3 coding DNA: TGTGCCAGCAGCCAACCTAAGGCGGGGGGTGGTGAAGCTTTCTTT.